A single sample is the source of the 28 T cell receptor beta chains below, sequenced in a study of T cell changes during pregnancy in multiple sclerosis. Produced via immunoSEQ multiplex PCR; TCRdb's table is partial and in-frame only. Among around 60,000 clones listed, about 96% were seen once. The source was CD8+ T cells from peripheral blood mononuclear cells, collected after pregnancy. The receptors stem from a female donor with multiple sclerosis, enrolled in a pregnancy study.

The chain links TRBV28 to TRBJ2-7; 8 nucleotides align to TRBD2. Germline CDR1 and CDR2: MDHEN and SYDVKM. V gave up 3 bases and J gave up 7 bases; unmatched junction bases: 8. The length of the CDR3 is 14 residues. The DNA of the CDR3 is TGTGCCAGCAGTTTCACTAGCGGAGGTGGGGAGCAGTACTTC. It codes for CASSFTSGGGEQYF.

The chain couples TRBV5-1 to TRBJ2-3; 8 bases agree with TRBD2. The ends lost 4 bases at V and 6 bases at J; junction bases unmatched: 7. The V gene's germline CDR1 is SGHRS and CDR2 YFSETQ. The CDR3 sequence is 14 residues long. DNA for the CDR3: TGCGCCAGCAGCCCGCGGGGGGTAGAGGATACGCAGTATTTT. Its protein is CASSPRGVEDTQYF.

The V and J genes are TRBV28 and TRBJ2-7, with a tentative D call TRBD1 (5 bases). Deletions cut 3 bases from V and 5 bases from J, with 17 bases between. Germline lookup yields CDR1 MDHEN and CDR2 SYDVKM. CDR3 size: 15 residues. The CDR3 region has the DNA TGTGCCAGCAGTTTCCAAGGGGATGCCGTTGACGAGCAGTACTTC. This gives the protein CASSFQGDAVDEQYF.

The CDR3 loop is CASSSPGTSAETQYF. CDR3 bases: TGTGCCAGCAGTTCACCCGGGACTAGTGCGGAGACCCAGTACTTC. V usage is TRBV27 and J usage is TRBJ2-5; 8 positions match TRBD2. Trimming at V came to 4 bases and at J to 5 bases, leaving 9 bases not matched to a gene. This CDR3 is 15 amino acids long. In germline, CDR1 is MNHEY, CDR2 SMNVEV (reference sequence).

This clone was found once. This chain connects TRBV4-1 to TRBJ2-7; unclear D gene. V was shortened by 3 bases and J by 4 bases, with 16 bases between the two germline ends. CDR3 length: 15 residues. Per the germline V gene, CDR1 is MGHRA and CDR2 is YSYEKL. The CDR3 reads CASSHAAAITYEQYF. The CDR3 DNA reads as TGCGCCAGCAGCCATGCGGCGGCCATTACTTACGAGCAGTACTTC.

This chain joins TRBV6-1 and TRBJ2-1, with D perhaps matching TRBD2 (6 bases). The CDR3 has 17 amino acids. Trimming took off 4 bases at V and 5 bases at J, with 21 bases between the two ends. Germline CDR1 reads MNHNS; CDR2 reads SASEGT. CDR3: CASSANLEPPGDNEQFF. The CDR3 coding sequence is TGTGCCAGCAGTGCTAACTTGGAACCCCCGGGGGACAATGAGCAGTTCTTC.

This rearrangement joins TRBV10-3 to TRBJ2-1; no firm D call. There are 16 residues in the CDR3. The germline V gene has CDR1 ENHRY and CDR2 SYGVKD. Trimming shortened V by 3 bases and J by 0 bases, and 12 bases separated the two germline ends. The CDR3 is CAISDEVLSSYNEQFF. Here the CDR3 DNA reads TGTGCCATCAGTGACGAGGTCCTGAGCTCCTACAATGAGCAGTTCTTC.

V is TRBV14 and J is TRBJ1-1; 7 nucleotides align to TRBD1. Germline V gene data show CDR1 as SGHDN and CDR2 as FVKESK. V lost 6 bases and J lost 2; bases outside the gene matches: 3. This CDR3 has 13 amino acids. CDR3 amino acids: CASRRTGNTEAFF. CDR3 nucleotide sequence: TGTGCCAGCAGACGGACAGGAAACACTGAAGCTTTCTTT.

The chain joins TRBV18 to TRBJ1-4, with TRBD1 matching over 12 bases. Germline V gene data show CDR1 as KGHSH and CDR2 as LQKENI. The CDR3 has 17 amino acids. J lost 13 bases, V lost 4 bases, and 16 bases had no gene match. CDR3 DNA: TGTGCCAGCTCACTGGATAATCCCGGGACAGGGGGCTATGGACTGTTTTTT. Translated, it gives CASSLDNPGTGGYGLFF.

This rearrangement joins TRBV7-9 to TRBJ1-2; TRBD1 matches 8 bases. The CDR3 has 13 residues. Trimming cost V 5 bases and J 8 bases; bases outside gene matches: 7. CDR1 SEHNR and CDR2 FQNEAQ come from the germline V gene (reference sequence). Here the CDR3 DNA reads TGTGCCAGCAGCGTAAGACAGGGGATGGGCTACACCTTC. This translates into CASSVRQGMGYTF.

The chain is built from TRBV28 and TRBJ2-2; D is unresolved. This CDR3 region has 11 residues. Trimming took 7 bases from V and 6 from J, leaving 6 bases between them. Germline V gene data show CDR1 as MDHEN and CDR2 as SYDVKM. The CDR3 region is CASTLSGELFF. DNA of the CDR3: TGTGCCAGCACCCTCTCCGGGGAGCTGTTTTTT.

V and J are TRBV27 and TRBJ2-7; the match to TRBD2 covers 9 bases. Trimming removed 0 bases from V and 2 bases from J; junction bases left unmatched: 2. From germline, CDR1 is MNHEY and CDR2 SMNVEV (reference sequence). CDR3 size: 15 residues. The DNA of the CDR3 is TGTGCCAGCAGTTTATCGGCGGGAGGGCCCTACGAGCAGTACTTC. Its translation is CASSLSAGGPYEQYF.

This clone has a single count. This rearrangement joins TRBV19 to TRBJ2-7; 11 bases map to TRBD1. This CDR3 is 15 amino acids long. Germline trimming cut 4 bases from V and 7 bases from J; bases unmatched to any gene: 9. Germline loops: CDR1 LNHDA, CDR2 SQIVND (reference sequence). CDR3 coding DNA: TGTGCCAGTAGTAACCGGGACAGGGGGTCTGGGGAGCAGTACTTC. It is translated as CASSNRDRGSGEQYF. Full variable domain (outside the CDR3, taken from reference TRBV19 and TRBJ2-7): DGGITQSPKYLFRKEGQNVTLSCEQNLNHDAMYWYRQDPGQGLRLIYYSQIVNDFQKGDIAEGYSVSREKKESFPLTVTSAQKNPTAFYLCASSNRDRGSGEQYFGPGTRLTVT.

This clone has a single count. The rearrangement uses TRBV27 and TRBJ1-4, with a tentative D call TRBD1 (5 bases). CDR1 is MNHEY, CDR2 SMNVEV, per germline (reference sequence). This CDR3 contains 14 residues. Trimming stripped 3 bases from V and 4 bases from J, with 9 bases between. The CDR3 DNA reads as TGTGCCAGCAGTTTGGGGCGGAATAATGAAAAACTGTTTTTT. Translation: CASSLGRNNEKLFF.

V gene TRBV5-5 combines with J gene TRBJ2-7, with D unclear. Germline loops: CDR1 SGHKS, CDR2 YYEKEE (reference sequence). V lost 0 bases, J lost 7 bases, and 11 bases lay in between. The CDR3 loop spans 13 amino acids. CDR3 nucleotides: TGTGCCAGCAGCTTGGGAGATCCGCTGGAGCAGTACTTC. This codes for CASSLGDPLEQYF.

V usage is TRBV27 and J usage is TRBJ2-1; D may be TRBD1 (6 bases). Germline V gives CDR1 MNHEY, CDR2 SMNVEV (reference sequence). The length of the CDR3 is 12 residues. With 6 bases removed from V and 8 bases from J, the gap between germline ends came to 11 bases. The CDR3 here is CASRWGRDEQFF. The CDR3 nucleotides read TGTGCCAGCAGATGGGGGCGCGATGAGCAGTTCTTC.

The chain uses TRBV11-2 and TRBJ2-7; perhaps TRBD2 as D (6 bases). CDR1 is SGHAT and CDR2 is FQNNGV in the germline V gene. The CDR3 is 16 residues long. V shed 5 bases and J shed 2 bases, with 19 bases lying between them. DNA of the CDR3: TGTGCCAGCAGCCCGCAACGGGGGACTTATACCTACGAGCAGTACTTC. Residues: CASSPQRGTYTYEQYF.

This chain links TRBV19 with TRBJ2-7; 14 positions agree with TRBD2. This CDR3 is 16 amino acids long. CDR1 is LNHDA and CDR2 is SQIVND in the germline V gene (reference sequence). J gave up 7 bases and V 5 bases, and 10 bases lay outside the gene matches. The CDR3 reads CASSASRGLAGGEQYF. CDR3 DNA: TGTGCCAGTAGTGCCTCCCGTGGACTAGCGGGAGGTGAGCAGTACTTC.

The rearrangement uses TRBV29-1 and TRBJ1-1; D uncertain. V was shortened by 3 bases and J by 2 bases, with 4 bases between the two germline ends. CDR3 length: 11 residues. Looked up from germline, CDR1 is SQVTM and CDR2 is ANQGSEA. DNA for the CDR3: TGCAGCGTTGACCGTAACACTGAAGCTTTCTTT. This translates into CSVDRNTEAFF.

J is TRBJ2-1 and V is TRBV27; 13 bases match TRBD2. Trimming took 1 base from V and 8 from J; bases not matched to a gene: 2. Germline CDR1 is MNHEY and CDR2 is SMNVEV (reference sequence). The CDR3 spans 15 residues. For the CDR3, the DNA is TGTGCCAGCAGTTTATTACTAGCGGGAGGGCATGAGCAGTTCTTC. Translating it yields CASSLLLAGGHEQFF.

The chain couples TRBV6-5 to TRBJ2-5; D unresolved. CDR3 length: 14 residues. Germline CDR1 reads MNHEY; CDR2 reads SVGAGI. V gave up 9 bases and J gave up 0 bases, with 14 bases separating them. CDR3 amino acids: CASRGLRYQETQYF. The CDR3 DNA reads TGTGCCAGTCGAGGATTACGTTACCAAGAGACCCAGTACTTC.

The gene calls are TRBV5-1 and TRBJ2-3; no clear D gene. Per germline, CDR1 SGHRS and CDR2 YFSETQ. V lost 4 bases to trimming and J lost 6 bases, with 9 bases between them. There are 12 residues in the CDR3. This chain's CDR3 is CASSTLGDTQYF. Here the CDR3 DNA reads TGCGCCAGCAGCACCCTAGGTGATACGCAGTATTTT.

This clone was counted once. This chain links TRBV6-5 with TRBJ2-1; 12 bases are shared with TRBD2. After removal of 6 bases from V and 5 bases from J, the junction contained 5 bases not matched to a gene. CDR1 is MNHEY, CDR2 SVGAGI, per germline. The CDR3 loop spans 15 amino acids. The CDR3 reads CASSLTSGSNNEQFF. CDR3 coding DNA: TGTGCCAGCAGCCTGACTAGCGGGAGTAACAATGAGCAGTTCTTC.

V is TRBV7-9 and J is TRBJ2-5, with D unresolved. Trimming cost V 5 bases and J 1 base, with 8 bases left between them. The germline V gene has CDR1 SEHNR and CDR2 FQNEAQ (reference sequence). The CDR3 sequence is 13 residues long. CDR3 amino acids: CASSHSPQETQYF. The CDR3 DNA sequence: TGTGCCAGCAGCCATTCCCCCCAAGAGACCCAGTACTTC.

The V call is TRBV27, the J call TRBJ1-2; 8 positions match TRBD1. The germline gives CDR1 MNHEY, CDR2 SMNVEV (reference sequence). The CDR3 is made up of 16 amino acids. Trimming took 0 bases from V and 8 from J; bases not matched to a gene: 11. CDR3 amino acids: CASSLSIAGGAEGYTF. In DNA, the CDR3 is TGTGCCAGCAGTTTATCGATTGCAGGGGGCGCGGAGGGCTACACCTTC.

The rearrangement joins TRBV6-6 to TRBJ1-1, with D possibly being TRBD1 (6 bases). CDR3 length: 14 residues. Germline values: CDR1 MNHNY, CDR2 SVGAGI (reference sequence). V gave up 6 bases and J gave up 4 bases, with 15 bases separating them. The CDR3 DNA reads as TGTGCCAGCAGCTTGGACAGCCTGGGCACTGAAGCTTTCTTT. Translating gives CASSLDSLGTEAFF.

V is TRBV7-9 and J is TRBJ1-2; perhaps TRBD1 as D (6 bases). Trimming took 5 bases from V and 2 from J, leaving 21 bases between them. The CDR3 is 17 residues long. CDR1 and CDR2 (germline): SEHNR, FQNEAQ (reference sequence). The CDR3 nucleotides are TGTGCCAGCAGCCCCCGCCGAGGGGGGGAAATGAACTATGGCTACACCTTC. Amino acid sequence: CASSPRRGGEMNYGYTF.

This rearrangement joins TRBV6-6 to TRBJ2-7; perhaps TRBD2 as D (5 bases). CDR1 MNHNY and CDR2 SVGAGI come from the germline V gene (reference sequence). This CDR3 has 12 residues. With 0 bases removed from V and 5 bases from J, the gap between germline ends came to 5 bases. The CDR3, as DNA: TGTGCCAGCAGTTACTCGGGAGACGAGCAGTACTTC. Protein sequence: CASSYSGDEQYF.